This T cell receptor beta chain comes out of a study of T cell changes during pregnancy in multiple sclerosis. The data were produced by immunoSEQ multiplex PCR, yet TCRdb's version contains in-frame clones alone and is incomplete. This sample has tens of thousands of clones, with about 91% found just once. CDR1 is LNHDA, CDR2 SQIVND, per germline (reference sequence). The CDR3 is 15 residues long. V lost 5 bases, J lost 4 bases, and 6 bases stayed unmatched. The source material was CD4+ T cells from peripheral blood mononuclear cells, sampled after pregnancy. V is TRBV19 and J is TRBJ1-5; the match to TRBD1 covers 9 bases. This TCR was recovered from a female donor in good health, enrolled as a control in a pregnancy study. CDR3 sequence reads: CASSRGQGRNQPQHF. CDR3 DNA: TGTGCCAGTAGTCGGGGACAGGGACGGAATCAGCCCCAGCATTTT.